This record covers a single T cell receptor (beta chain). Antigen unknown. This specimen comes from a study of CXCR3-negative and CXCR3-positive naive CD8 T cells. Whole-study findings and limits: TRB CDR3s were more hydrophobic in CXCR3-positive than in CXCR3-negative naive cells. Naive cells, whether CXCR3-negative or CXCR3-positive, had similar TRBV-TRBJ usage, while memory cells differed.

UMI-labeled 5' RACE yielded the TRB cDNA libraries. TCRdb reprocessed the 5' RACE reads and stores each CDR3 protein as one record, lacking DNA. This repertoire includes about 110,000 distinct CDR3 sequences. This CDR3 is 16 amino acids long. Germline CDR1 reads WNHNN; CDR2 reads SYGVQD (reference sequence). The clonotype comes from a human donor in good health. Some clones in this sample may be carry-over from other donors' samples. Sample: naive CXCR3+ CD8+ T cells from blood. The subset: CD45RO-CCR7+CD27+CD95- naive CD8+ T cells expressing CXCR3 (TNR3+). The chain is built from TRBV10-1 and TRBJ1-2; the D gene TCRdb calls, TRBD1, cannot be checked with no DNA. The CDR3 reads CASSEPDRGQGYGYTF.